These 9 T cell receptor beta chains share one sample of origin, sequenced in a study of cytomegalovirus exposure and HLA in healthy donors. Vbeta (60) and Jbeta (13) primers were used in the PCR. TCRdb keeps only in-frame clones here, not all; method: immunoSEQ multiplex PCR. The table lists 150,000 to 250,000 clones, under 90% of them singletons. Sequenced input: PBMCs. These TCRs come from a boy aged 2 to 9 in good health and CMV-seronegative.

The CDR3 DNA reads TGCGCCAGCAGCCAACACTCAGGGGGCATCCCTGAAGCTTTCTTT. Protein sequence: CASSQHSGGIPEAFF. This chain links TRBV4-3 with TRBJ1-1, with TRBD1 identical over 8 bases. The J segment lost 6 bases and the V segment lost 2 bases, leaving 8 bases of the junction unmatched. The germline V gene has CDR1 LGHNA and CDR2 YSLEER. This CDR3 has 15 amino acids.

This chain joins TRBV5-1 and TRBJ1-1; 8 bases map to TRBD1. The CDR3 spans 15 residues. With 4 bases clipped from V and 1 base from J, the junction kept 6 bases outside the gene matches. Germline CDR1 is SGHRS and CDR2 is YFSETQ. DNA for the CDR3: TGCGCCAGCAGCCTCTCCGGGACAGGGAACACTGAAGCTTTCTTT. The encoded protein is CASSLSGTGNTEAFF.

J is TRBJ1-1 and V is TRBV20-1; no definite D call. This CDR3 comprises 11 residues. The germline gives CDR1 DFQATT, CDR2 SNEGSKA (reference sequence). Trimming cost V 7 bases and J 1 base, with 7 bases left between them. The CDR3 sequence is CSVSRNTEAFF. CDR3 DNA: TGCAGTGTGAGCCGGAACACTGAAGCTTTCTTT.

The J gene is TRBJ2-7, the V gene TRBV7-2; the match to TRBD2 covers 7 bases. The CDR3 loop spans 15 amino acids. The V and J ends lost 0 bases and 4 bases, in that order; junction bases with no gene match: 6. Looked up from germline, CDR1 is SGHTA and CDR2 is FQGNSA. CDR3 DNA: TGTGCCAGCAGCTTAGCCCGGGGGAGGGGTTACGAGCAGTACTTC. Translating gives CASSLARGRGYEQYF.

The rearrangement links TRBV5-1 to TRBJ2-5; D gene uncertain. V was pared by 1 base and J by 4 bases, with 20 bases between. The germline CDR1 and CDR2 sequences are SGHRS and YFSETQ. The CDR3 spans 17 residues. The CDR3 DNA reads as TGCGCCAGCAGCTTGTGGCCCGGGTCCGCGGTCGGAGAGACCCAGTACTTC. Translated: CASSLWPGSAVGETQYF.

The rearrangement joins TRBV2 to TRBJ2-5; D is uncertain. V was clipped by 6 bases and J by 0 bases, with 2 bases between them. The CDR3 has 11 amino acids. Germline assignment: CDR1 SNHLY and CDR2 FYNNEI. Written as DNA, the CDR3 is TGTGCCAGCAGCTACCAAGAGACCCAGTACTTC. Translating gives CASSYQETQYF. Variable domain in full (rest from reference TRBV2 and TRBJ2-5): EPEVTQTPSHQVTQMGQEVILRCVPISNHLYFYWYRQILGQKVEFLVSFYNNEISEKSEIFDDQFSVERPDGSNFTLKIRSTKLEDSAMYFCASSYQETQYFGPGTRLLVL.

This chain uses TRBV5-1 with TRBJ2-7, with a possible D match to TRBD2 (5 bases). The CDR3 is 14 residues long. The germline gives CDR1 SGHRS, CDR2 YFSETQ. The V end lost 3 bases, the J end lost 8 bases, and 18 bases lay between the germline ends. The CDR3 DNA is TGCGCCAGCAGCTCCGGAGAGAGAGGGATTCAGCAGTACTTC. Translating gives CASSSGERGIQQYF. The whole variable domain, filled in from reference TRBV5-1 and TRBJ2-7, reads KAGVTQTPRYLIKTRGQQVTLSCSPISGHRSVSWYQQTPGQGLQFLFEYFSETQRNKGNFPGRFSGRQFSNSRSEMNVSTLELGDSALYLCASSSGERGIQQYFGPGTRLTVT.

The genes are TRBV11-2 and TRBJ2-4; the match to TRBD2 covers 10 bases. This CDR3 has 16 amino acids. Germline lookup yields CDR1 SGHAT and CDR2 FQNNGV. Unmatched junction bases numbered 3, after V lost 1 base and J lost 3 bases. The CDR3, as DNA: TGTGCCAGCAGCTTAGTTCTAGCGGGGGACAAAAACATTCAGTACTTC. Translation gives CASSLVLAGDKNIQYF.

The CDR3 region has the DNA TGTGCCAGCAGTGAAAACAGGACACCGAGGATTGTACGAGCTTTCTTT. It specifies CASSENRTPRIVRAFF. V gene TRBV6-1 combines with J gene TRBJ1-1; D perhaps matches TRBD1 (5 bases). Per germline, CDR1 MNHNS and CDR2 SASEGT. CDR3 length: 16 residues. V lost 2 bases to trimming and J lost 10 bases, with 23 bases between them.